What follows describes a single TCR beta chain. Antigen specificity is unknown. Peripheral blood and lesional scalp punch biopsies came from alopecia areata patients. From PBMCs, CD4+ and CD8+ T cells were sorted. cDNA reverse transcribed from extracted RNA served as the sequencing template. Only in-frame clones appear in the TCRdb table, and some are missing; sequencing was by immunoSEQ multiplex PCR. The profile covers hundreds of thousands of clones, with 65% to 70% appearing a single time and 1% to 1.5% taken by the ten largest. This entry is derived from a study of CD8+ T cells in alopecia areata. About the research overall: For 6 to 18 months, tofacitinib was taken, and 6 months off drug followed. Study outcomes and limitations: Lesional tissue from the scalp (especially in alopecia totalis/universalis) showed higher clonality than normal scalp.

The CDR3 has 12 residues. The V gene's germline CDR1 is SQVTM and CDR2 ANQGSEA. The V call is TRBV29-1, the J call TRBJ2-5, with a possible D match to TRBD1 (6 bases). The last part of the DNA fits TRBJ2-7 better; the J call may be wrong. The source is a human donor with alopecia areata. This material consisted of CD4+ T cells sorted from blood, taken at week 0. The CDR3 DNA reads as TGCAGCTTGAGGGGGACCCGCGGCGAGCAGTACTTC. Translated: CSLRGTRGEQYF.